This T cell receptor (beta chain) was sequenced in a study of T cells in Graves' hyperthyroidism and ophthalmopathy. Findings of the study overall: Model output signaled ophthalmopathy a median roughly 6.1 months ahead of onset. From stable hyperthyroidism, ophthalmopathy was set apart by a 13 V-J model.

Calling Graves' hyperthyroidism stable meant ophthalmopathy did not progress within 18 months. Uncontrolled infection, other autoimmune disease, pregnancy or lactation led to exclusion. V lost 0 bases to trimming and J lost 2 bases, with 11 bases between them. There are 15 residues in the CDR3. Germline V gene lookup returns CDR1 ENHRY and CDR2 SYGVKD. RNA transcripts provided the source from which TCR beta CDR3 regions were amplified. An initial round of RT-PCR targeting the TCR CDR3 relied on the HTBI primer set. From the multiplex PCR reads, TCRdb called clonotypes with MiXCR, one entry per CDR3 protein. The table has roughly 570,000 distinct CDR3 sequences, more than 45% seen once. A remark on this clonotype: Its antigen is currently unknown. A much larger clone differs by one base, so this may be a read error.

The chain employs TRBV10-3 and TRBJ2-7, with D possibly being TRBD2 (5 bases). Sequencing was performed on peripheral blood or thyroid tissue (not recorded which). The clonotype originates from a woman younger than 35 with Graves' hyperthyroidism. The CDR3, as DNA: TGTGCCATCAGTGAGTCAACGGGAACCCCCTACGAGCAGTACTTC. Translating gives CAISESTGTPYEQYF.